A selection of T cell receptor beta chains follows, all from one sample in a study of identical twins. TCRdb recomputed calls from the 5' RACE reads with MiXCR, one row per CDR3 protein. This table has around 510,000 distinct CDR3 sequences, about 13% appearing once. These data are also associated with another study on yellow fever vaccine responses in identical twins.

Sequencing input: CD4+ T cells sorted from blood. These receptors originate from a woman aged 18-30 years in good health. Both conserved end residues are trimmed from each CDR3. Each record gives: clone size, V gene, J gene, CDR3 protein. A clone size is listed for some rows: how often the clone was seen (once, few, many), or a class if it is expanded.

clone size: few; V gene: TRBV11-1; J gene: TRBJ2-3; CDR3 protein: ASSRGQRTDTQY
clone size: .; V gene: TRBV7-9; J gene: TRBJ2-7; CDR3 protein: ASSLALAGTSYEQY
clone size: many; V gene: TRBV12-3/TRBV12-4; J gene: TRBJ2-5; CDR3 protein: ASTHGETQY
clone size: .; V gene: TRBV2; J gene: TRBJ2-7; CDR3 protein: ASSRDVSSYEQY
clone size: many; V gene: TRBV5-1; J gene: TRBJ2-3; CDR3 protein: ASNALVTGSYAQY
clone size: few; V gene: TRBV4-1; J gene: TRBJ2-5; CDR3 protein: ASSQSLDQETQY
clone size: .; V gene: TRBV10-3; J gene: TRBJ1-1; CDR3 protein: AISGRSGPAGAF
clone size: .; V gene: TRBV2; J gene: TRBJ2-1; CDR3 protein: ASGLYNEQF
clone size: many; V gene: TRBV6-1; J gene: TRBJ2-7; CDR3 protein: ASSIIRTGGTYEQY
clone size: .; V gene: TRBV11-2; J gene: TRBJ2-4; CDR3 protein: ASSFWGREGLIAKNIQY
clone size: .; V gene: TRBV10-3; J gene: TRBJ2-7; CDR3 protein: AAPGLAGPPYEQY
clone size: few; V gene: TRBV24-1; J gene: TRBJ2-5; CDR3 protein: ATSDLAETQY
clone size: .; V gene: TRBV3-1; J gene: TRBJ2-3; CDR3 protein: ASSLRDGSTDTQY
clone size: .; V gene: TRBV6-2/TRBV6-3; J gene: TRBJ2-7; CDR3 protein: ASSYKPRDPYEQY
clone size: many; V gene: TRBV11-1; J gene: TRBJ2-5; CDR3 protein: ASQRGFGRGSSKETQY
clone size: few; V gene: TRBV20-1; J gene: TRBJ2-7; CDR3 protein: SATDRVDYEQY
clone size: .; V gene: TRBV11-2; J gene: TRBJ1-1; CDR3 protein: ASSSPQARRTEAF
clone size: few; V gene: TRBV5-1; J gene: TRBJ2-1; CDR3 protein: ASSFGLSYNEQF
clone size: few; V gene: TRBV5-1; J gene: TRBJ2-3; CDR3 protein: ASSLAGTGAPDTQY
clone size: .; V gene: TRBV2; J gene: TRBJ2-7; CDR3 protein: ASSEQARQGVYEQY
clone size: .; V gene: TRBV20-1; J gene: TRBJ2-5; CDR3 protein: SARVNSGGRGETQY
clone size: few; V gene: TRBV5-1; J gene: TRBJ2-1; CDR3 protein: ASSFQGQSSYNEQF
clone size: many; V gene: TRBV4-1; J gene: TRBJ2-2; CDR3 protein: ASSSGQGAGTGELF
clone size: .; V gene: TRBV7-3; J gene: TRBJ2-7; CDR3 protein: ASSLTNQLEQY
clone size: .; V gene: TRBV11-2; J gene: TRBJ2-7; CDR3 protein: ASNPGGGITAQY
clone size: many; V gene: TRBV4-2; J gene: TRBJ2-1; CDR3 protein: ASSQQTSGSSSEQF
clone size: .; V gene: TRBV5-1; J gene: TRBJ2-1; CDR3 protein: ASSFRIRLEQF
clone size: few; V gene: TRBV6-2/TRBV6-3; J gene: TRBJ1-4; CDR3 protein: ASSPPNEKLF
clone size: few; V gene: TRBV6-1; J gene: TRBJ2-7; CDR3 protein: ASTTTGKGYEQY
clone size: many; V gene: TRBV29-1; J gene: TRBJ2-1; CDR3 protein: SVHMALREQF
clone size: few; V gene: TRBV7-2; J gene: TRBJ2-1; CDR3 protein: ASSPRTSGAEQF
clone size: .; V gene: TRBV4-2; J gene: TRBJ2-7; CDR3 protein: ASSQERRSYEQY
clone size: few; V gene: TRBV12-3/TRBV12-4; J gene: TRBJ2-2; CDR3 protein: ASSLGTGTGRSGELF
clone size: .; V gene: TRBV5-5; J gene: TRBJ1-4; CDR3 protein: ASSLETGAVTNEKLFF
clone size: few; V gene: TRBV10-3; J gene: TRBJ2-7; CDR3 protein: AIKRPGATYEQY
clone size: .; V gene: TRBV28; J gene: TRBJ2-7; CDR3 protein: ASSGAPYEQY
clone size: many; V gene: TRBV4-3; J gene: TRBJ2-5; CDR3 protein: ASSKRAGPRETQY
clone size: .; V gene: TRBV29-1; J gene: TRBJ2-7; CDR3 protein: SVGAGGKYEQY
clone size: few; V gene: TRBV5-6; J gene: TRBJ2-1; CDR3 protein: ASSLVIVAGGFNEQF
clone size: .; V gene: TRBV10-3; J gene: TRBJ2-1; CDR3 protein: AIRTREGENEQF